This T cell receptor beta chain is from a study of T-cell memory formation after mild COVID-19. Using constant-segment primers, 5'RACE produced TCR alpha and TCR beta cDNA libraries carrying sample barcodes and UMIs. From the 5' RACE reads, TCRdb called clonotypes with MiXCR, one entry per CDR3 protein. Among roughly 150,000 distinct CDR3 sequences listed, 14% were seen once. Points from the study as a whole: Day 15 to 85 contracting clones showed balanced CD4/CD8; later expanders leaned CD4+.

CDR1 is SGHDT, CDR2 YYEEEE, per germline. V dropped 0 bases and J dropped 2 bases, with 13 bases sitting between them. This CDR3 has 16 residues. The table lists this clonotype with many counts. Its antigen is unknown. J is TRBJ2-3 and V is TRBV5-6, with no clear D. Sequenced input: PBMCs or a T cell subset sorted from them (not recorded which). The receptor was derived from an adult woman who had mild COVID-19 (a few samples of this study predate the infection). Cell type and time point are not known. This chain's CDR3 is CASSLGLEYFTDTQYF. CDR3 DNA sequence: TGTGCCAGCAGCTTGGGTTTAGAATATTTCACAGATACGCAGTATTTT.